Below are 2 T cell receptor beta chains sequenced from a single sample in a study of cytomegalovirus exposure and HLA in healthy donors. Primers: 60 Vbeta forward and 13 Jbeta reverse. Profiled with immunoSEQ multiplex PCR; TCRdb holds only in-frame clones, not every one. The sample yields 90,000 to 120,000 clones, roughly 80% seen once. The sequenced sample was PBMCs. These receptors came from a man aged 30 to 39 in good health and CMV-seronegative.

This rearrangement joins TRBV4-1 to TRBJ1-2; TRBD1 aligns across 8 bases. With 0 bases clipped from V and 5 bases from J, the junction kept 2 bases outside the gene matches. The CDR3 has 14 residues. Germline V gene sequence: CDR1 MGHRA, CDR2 YSYEKL. The CDR3 bases are TGCGCCAGCAGCCAAGAAGGACAGGGATATGGCTACACCTTC. The encoded protein is CASSQEGQGYGYTF.

DNA for the CDR3: TGTGCCAGCATCTCACTACGACAGGGATATAACGAGCAGTACTTC. This encodes CASISLRQGYNEQYF. The chain employs TRBV5-6 and TRBJ2-7; 7 bases align to TRBD1. Germline values: CDR1 SGHDT, CDR2 YYEEEE. The CDR3 is made up of 15 amino acids. V shed 6 bases and J 5 bases; nucleotides not matched to a gene: 14.